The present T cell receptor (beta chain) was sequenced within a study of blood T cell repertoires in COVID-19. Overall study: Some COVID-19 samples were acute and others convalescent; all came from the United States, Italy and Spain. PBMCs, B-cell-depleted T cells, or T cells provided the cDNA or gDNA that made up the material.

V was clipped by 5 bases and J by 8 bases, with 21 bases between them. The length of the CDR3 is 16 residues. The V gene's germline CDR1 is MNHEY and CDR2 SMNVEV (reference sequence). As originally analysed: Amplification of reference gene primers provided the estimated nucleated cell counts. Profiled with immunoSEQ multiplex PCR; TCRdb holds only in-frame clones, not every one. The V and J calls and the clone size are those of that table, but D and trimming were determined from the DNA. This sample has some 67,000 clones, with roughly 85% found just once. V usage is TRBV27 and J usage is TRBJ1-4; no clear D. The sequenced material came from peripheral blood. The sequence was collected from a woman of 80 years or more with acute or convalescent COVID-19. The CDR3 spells CASSPTVWQVREKLFF. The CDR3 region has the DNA TGTGCCAGCAGTCCCACTGTTTGGCAGGTTCGCGAAAAACTGTTTTTT.